This section outlines one T cell receptor (beta chain) sequence together with its context. The antigen remains undetermined. Sequenced by immunoSEQ multiplex PCR; TCRdb stores in-frame clones only, minus some. The data show 120,000 to 150,000 clones, with around 90% seen just once and 3% to 3.5% held by the top ten. The data stem from a study of cytomegalovirus exposure and HLA in healthy donors. Notes on the study in general: Cytomegalovirus status was reportedly diagnosed by the classifier with high specificity and sensitivity. Subsequent analysis of the 120 or so validation repertoires found a tendency for first-cohort TCR clusters to co-occur.

The study drew the donors from its approximately 110-subject validation cohort, separate from the approximately 700-subject first cohort. There are 15 residues in the CDR3. CDR1 and CDR2 from the germline V gene are LGHNA and YNFKEQ. The V and J ends lost 4 bases and 0 bases, in that order; junction bases with no gene match: 2. The V gene is TRBV4-2, the J gene TRBJ2-1; 8 bases are shared with TRBD1. Source material: PBMCs. This TCR was sampled from a woman younger than 30 in good health and CMV-seropositive. CDR3 bases: TGTGCCAGCAGCCCCGACAGGGGCTCCTACAATGAGCAGTTCTTC. This codes for CASSPDRGSYNEQFF.